This T cell receptor beta chain was recorded in a study of blood T cells in healthy people across ages. The study, taken as a whole, reports: In the absence of known donor CMV status, changes in expanded clonotypes were possibly confounded.

From germline, CDR1 is SGHRS and CDR2 YFSETQ. The CDR3 contains 15 residues. The V and J ends lost 0 bases and 2 bases respectively, with 10 bases between them. This clonotype occurred many times. Its antigen remains unknown. A second about 6 to 12 cycle PCR used barcoded and J-beta primers. TCRdb recomputed calls from the 5' RACE reads with MiXCR, one row per CDR3 protein. The sample consists of some 790,000 distinct CDR3 sequences, less than 35% of them appearing once. The chain is built from TRBV5-1 and TRBJ2-3; no firm D call. The specimen sequenced was blood. The sequence derives from a woman over 75 in good health. The CDR3 reads CASSLGVSFTDTQYF. CDR3 coding DNA: TGCGCCAGCAGCTTGGGTGTCTCTTTCACAGATACGCAGTATTTT.